This is a list of T cell receptor beta chains from one sample in a study of cytomegalovirus exposure and HLA in healthy donors. Data came from immunoSEQ multiplex PCR; TCRdb stores just in-frame clones and leaves some out. Counted here are 95,000 to 100,000 clones, under 80% occurring once; the ten biggest clones make up roughly 7%. The sequencing input was PBMCs. The receptors come from a man in his forties in good health and CMV-seropositive. CDR3s leave out the opening cysteine and the closing phenylalanine or tryptophan.

cdr3_length v_call cdr3_aa
14 TRBV7-2 ASSPVGLAGTDTQY
15 TRBV21-1 ASSKGPGTSGSGRPY
14 TRBV27 ASSLRPGQGYSPLH
14 TRBV7-9 ASSSEGGPDTGELF
12 TRBV10-3 APAPGVRDYEQY
12 TRBV13 ASSLTGGSYEQY
13 TRBV4-1 ASSQGALTSYEQY
14 TRBV4-1 ASSLSSGGAEDTQY
13 TRBV28 ASSTLRDSTYEQY
12 TRBV6-5 ASSPDRGIGEQY
13 TRBV7-9 ASSHRTSGQETQY
9 TRBV19 ATWGGNEQY
15 TRBV7-2 ASSFSRSGGYSYEQY
15 TRBV27 ASSLARGRIANYGYT
16 TRBV21-1 ASSKRGHPGSSNQPQH
18 TRBV7-8 ASTDPLAAGGKVGYNEQF
13 TRBV11-2 ASSLRPLFRYEQY
13 TRBV6-5 ASKVTGGSNQPQH
14 TRBV28 ASSPSGLAGVDTQY
13 TRBV15 ATSRSRDTPLGAF
15 TRBV2 ASSKDRVGSGANVLT
13 TRBV7-2 ASSARQGSNTEAF
11 TRBV7-6 ASSLVGAREQY
10 TRBV19 ASGEAYLEQF
14 TRBV11-2 ASSVAVDLGGGELF
12 TRBV18 ASALQGADQPQH
18 TRBV7-3 ASSPKGASGLLGGQETQY
14 TRBV5-1 ASSLVGGDRNQPQH